The clone carrying this TCR beta chain was seen a handful of times. Its cognate antigen is unknown. The data originate from a study of cytomegalovirus exposure and HLA in healthy donors. Study summary: An analysis done earlier identified roughly 120 million unique TCR beta sequences from about 180 million T cells. Early released data comprised about 84 million unique TCRs from HLA-typed donors.

Donors had nominal health at sampling but likely had unrecorded immune exposures. Germline V CDR1 and CDR2: SGHTA, FQGNSA. The CDR3 spans 13 residues. The V end lost 4 bases, the J end lost 6 bases, and 11 bases lay between the germline ends. The PCR made use of 60 Vbeta and 13 Jbeta primers. Data came from immunoSEQ multiplex PCR; TCRdb stores just in-frame clones and leaves some out. This table holds around 150,000 clones, about 80% found once. General observations from the study: Relative to the approximately 670-donor mean, N-insertions were reportedly fewer in an Asian-associated ancestry cluster in a later analysis.

The receptor's source is a man younger than 45 in good health. Sample: PBMCs. The rearrangement uses TRBV7-2 and TRBJ2-3; possibly TRBD2 for D (5 bases). CDR3 coding DNA: TGTGCCAGCAGCTCCCGGCTAGCCGATACGCAGTATTTT. This gives the protein CASSSRLADTQYF.